Sequencing of this T cell receptor beta chain was carried out in a study of OX40 agonist ivuxolimab in advanced cancers. Study-level information: Among those treated, three patients had partial responses, one with hepatocellular carcinoma and two with cutaneous melanoma.

Only one count was recorded for this clone. Antigen specificity is unknown. CDR3 length equals 13 residues. The germline V gene encodes CDR1 SGHRS and CDR2 YFSETQ. Trimming cost V 0 bases and J 5 bases; bases outside gene matches: 0. Study-level points and caveats: CD8+ T cells averaged more expanded clones than CD4+. Some of the lowest clonal expansion was seen in partial responders at 0.1-3.0 mg/kg.

Profiling relied on immunoSEQ multiplex PCR, and the TCRdb table lists in-frame clones only, not all of them. The table records 55,000 to 65,000 clones, around 85% of them present only once. The clonotype was recovered from an adult with an advanced solid tumor such as melanoma, head and neck, liver or kidney cancer. This material consisted of CD4+ or CD8+ T cells sorted from blood, taken in a trial of the OX40 agonist ivuxolimab. The rearrangement uses TRBV5-1 and TRBJ2-5; the match to TRBD2 covers 8 bases. CDR3 coding DNA: TGCGCCAGCAGCTTGGGACTAGCGGAGACCCAGTACTTC. Protein product: CASSLGLAETQYF.